This TCR beta chain originates from a study of T cells in narcolepsy. The study, taken as a whole, reports: Autoreactive clone sequences were missing from some blood memory CD4+ repertoires. Healthy controls reportedly lacked the autoreactive clonotypes serially found in patients' blood.

The CDR3 runs to 14 residues. Deletions cut 1 base from V and 7 bases from J, with 14 bases between. Germline lookup yields CDR1 GTSNPN and CDR2 SVGIG (reference sequence). Only in-frame clones appear in the TCRdb table, and some are missing; sequencing was by immunoSEQ multiplex PCR. This table has under 35,000 clones, 75% to 90% appearing once. Concerning this clone: Its specificity is unknown.

Sequenced: CD45RA- memory CD4+ T cells from PBMCs. V gene TRBV30 combines with J gene TRBJ2-1; a possible D gene is TRBD2 (6 bases). This sequence originates from a human donor with narcolepsy. The CDR3 region has the DNA TGTGCCTGGAGTGGAGCGGGTGGGGTGAATGAGCAGTTCTTC. Protein sequence: CAWSGAGGVNEQFF.